This entry is about one T cell receptor (beta chain). This record comes from a study of CD8 T cells in Susac syndrome. RNA amounts of about 0.5 to 1 ug underwent reverse transcription with random hexamers. One entry per CDR3 protein, called by TCRdb with MiXCR from the immunoSEQ multiplex PCR reads. There are about 120,000 distinct CDR3 sequences in the sample; over 90% occur only once, and about 0.14% lies in the top ten. CDR1 and CDR2 (germline): SGHTA, FQGTGA. Trimming took 5 bases from V and 5 from J, leaving 13 bases between them. The CDR3 length is 13 residues. J is TRBJ2-7 and V is TRBV7-3; no clear D. This TCR was recovered from a human donor in good health. Specimen: CD4+ T cells from PBMCs. CDR3 DNA: TGTGCCAGCAGCCTCCCTGGGAAGAACGAGCAGTACTTC. Amino acids: CASSLPGKNEQYF.